This T cell receptor beta chain originates from a study of T cells in localized non-small cell lung cancer. Study-level results: Because only a single region of the tumor was sequenced, heterogeneity remains possible. Longer overall survival accompanied higher blood T cell density. There were a median roughly 60 of the top 100 tumor clones appearing in adjacent lung. Uninvolved adjacent lung had higher T cell clonality than tumor and all other tissues.

The CDR3 totals 14 residues. V lost 4 bases to trimming and J lost 6 bases, with 10 bases between them. Germline V gene lookup returns CDR1 MRHNA and CDR2 SNTAGT. Only in-frame clones appear in the TCRdb table, and some are missing; sequencing was by immunoSEQ multiplex PCR. Of 20,000 to 25,000 clones listed, around 86% are singletons. The table lists this clone with a few counts. What it binds is not known. The receptor was isolated from a man aged 35-75 years with stage II squamous cell lung carcinoma. The sample was PBMCs, taken before any cancer treatment. The chain links TRBV6-4 to TRBJ1-6; D not resolved. CDR3 DNA sequence: TGTGCCAGCAGTGGCCTGCGGGGTAATTCACCCCTCCACTTT. Translation: CASSGLRGNSPLHF.